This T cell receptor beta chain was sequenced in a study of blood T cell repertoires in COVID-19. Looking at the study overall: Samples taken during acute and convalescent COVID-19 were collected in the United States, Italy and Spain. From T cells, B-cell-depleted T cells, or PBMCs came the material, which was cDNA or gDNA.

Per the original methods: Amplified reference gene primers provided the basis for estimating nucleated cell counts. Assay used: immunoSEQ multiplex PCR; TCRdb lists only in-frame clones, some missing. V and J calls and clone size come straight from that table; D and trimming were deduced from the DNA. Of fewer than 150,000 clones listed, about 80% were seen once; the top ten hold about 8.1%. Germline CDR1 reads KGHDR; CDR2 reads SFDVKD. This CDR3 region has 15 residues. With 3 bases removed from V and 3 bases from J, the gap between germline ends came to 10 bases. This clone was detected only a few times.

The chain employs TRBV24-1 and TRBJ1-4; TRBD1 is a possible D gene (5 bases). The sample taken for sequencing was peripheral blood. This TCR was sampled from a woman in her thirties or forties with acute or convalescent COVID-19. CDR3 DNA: TGTGCCACCAGTGATCCGCGGGACCCTAATGAAAAACTGTTTTTT. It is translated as CATSDPRDPNEKLFF.